This T cell receptor (beta chain) originates from a study of shared clonotypes between healthy human individuals. The assay was immunoSEQ multiplex PCR, and TCRdb's table has in-frame clones only and misses some. The data show fewer than 850,000 clones, with just over 95% seen just once and roughly 0.23% held by the top ten. The V gene lost 5 bases and the J gene lost 5 bases, with 16 bases spanning the gap. CDR1 is SGHDN, CDR2 FVKESK, per germline. This CDR3 comprises 14 residues. In the naive CD8 group, cells lacked CD45RO and were positively selected for CCR7, so terminally differentiated effector memory CD45RA+ cells were left out. Of note for this clone: Its antigen remains unknown.

Study-wide results and caveats: Some naive CD4 clonotypes, roughly 5%, turned up in common across a few donors. Investigators expected sequencing depth to affect clonotype sharing among donors.

Material: naive CD8+ T cells sorted from blood. The chain employs TRBV14 and TRBJ2-7, with a possible D match to TRBD2 (6 bases). The source of this sequence is a man aged 25 to 40 in good health. The CDR3 DNA follows: TGTGCCAGCAGCTCTGGACTAACTAAAGACGAGCAGTACTTC. Translating gives CASSSGLTKDEQYF.